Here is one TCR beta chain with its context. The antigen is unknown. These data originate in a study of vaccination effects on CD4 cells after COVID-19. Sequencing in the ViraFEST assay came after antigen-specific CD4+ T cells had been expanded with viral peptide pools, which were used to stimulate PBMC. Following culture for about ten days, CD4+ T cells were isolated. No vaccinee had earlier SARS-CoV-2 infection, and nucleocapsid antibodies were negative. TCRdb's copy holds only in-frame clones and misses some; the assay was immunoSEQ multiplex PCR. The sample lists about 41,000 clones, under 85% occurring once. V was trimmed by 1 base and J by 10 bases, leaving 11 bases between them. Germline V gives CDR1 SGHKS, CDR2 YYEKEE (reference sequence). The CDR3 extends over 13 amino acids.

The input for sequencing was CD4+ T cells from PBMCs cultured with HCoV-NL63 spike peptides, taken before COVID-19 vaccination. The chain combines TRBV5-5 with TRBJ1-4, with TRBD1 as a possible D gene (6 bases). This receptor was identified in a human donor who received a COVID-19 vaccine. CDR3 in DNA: TGTGCCAGCAGCTTGAACAGGGATGTAAAACTGTTTTTT. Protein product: CASSLNRDVKLFF. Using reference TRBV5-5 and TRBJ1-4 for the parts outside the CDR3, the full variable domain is DAGVTQSPTHLIKTRGQQVTLRCSPISGHKSVSWYQQVLGQGPQFIFQYYEKEERGRGNFPDRFSARQFPNYSSELNVNALLLGDSALYLCASSLNRDVKLFFGSGTQLSVL.